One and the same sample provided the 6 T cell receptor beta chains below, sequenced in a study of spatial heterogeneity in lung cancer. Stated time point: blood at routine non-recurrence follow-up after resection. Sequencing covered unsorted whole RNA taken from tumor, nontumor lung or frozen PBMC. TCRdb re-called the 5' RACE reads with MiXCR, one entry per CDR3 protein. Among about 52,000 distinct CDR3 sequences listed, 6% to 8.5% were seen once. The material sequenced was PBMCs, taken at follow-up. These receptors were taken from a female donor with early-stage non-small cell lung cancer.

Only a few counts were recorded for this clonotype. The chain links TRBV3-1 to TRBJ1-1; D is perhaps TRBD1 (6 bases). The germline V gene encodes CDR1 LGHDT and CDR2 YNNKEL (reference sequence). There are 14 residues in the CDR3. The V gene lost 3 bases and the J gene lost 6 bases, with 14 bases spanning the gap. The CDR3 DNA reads TGTGCCAGCAGCCAGGGGGCCCTCGGCGCTGAAGCTTTCTTT. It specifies CASSQGALGAEAFF.

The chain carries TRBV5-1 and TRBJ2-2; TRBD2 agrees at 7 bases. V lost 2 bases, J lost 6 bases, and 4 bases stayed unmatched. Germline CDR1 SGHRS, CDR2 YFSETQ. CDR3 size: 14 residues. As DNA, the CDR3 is TGCGCCAGCAGCTTACAGAGCGGGGCCGGGGAGCTGTTTTTT. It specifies CASSLQSGAGELFF.

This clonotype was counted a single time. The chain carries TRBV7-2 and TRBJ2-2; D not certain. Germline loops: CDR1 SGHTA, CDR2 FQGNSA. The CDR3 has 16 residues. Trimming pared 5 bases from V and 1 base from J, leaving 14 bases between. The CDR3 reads CASSPRAPWNTGELFF. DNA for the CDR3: TGTGCCAGCAGCCCAAGGGCGCCCTGGAACACCGGGGAGCTGTTTTTT.

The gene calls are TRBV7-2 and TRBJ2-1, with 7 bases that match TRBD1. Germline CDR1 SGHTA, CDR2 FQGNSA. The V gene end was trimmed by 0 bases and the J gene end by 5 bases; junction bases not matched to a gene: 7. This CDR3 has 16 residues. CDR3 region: CASSLAPGQPDNEQFF. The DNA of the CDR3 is TGTGCCAGCAGCTTAGCCCCGGGACAGCCAGACAATGAGCAGTTCTTC.

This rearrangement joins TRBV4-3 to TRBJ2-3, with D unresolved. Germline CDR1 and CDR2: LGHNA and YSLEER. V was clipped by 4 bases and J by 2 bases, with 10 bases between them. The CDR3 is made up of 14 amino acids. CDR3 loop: CASSPGPNTDTQYF. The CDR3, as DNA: TGCGCCAGCAGCCCCGGACCAAACACAGATACGCAGTATTTT.

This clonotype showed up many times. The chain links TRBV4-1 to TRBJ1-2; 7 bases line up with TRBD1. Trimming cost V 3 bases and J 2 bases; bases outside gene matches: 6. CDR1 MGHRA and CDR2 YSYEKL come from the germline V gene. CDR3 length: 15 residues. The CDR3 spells CASSHETGLNYGYTF. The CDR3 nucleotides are TGCGCCAGCAGCCATGAGACAGGGTTAAACTATGGCTACACCTTC.